The 21 T cell receptor beta chains below all came from one sample that was sequenced in a study of blood T cell repertoires in COVID-19. The method was immunoSEQ multiplex PCR; TCRdb's version includes in-frame clones alone and lacks a portion of them. The table has 250,000 or so clones, around 80% seen once. Source material: peripheral blood. These receptors were taken from a young woman with acute or convalescent COVID-19.

V gene TRBV28 combines with J gene TRBJ1-1, with a tentative D call TRBD1 (5 bases). CDR3 size: 12 residues. Germline assignment: CDR1 MDHEN and CDR2 SYDVKM. V dropped 3 bases and J dropped 9 bases, with 11 bases sitting between them. The CDR3 DNA reads as TGTGCCAGCAGTTTTTTGTCAGGGAAAGCTTTCTTT. This encodes CASSFLSGKAFF.

This rearrangement joins TRBV18 to TRBJ1-1; TRBD1 aligns across 7 bases. Germline CDR1 and CDR2: KGHSH and LQKENI. V shed 3 bases and J 5 bases; nucleotides not matched to a gene: 6. The CDR3 is 14 amino acids. The CDR3 loop is CASSPQTGMTEAFF. CDR3 DNA: TGTGCCAGCTCACCGCAGACAGGGATGACTGAAGCTTTCTTT. The full variable domain, its missing parts supplied by reference TRBV18 and TRBJ1-1, is NAGVMQNPRHLVRRRGQEARLRCSPMKGHSHVYWYRQLPEEGLKFMVYLQKENIIDESGMPKERFSAEFPKEGPSILRIQQVVRGDSAAYFCASSPQTGMTEAFFGQGTRLTVV.

The rearrangement joins TRBV18 to TRBJ2-1; 9 bases line up with TRBD2. In germline, CDR1 is KGHSH, CDR2 LQKENI. V lost 3 bases, J lost 5 bases, and 11 bases stayed unmatched. This CDR3 spans 17 amino acids. The CDR3 reads CASSPPGTSGFNNEQFF. DNA for the CDR3: TGTGCCAGCTCACCCCCTGGCACTAGCGGGTTTAACAATGAGCAGTTCTTC.

This chain connects TRBV5-8 to TRBJ1-2; D gene uncertain. Trimming removed 6 bases from V and 3 bases from J, with 12 bases in between. Germline CDR1 and CDR2: SGHTS and YDEGEE. The CDR3 has 13 residues. The CDR3 sequence: CASILGGDYGYTF. CDR3 DNA sequence: TGTGCCAGCATCCTGGGAGGTGACTATGGCTACACCTTC.

This chain links TRBV7-9 with TRBJ2-1; 10 bases are shared with TRBD2. This CDR3 contains 16 residues. The germline V gene has CDR1 SEHNR and CDR2 FQNEAQ (reference sequence). Trimming cost V 5 bases and J 4 bases; bases outside gene matches: 8. The chain's CDR3 is CASSPVTSGIYNEQFF. The CDR3 nucleotides are TGTGCCAGCAGCCCGGTCACTAGCGGGATATACAATGAGCAGTTCTTC.

The chain carries TRBV5-8 and TRBJ2-1; the D gene is possibly TRBD1 (5 bases). With 4 bases removed from V and 3 bases from J, the gap between germline ends came to 11 bases. This CDR3 is 14 amino acids long. CDR1 and CDR2 from the germline V gene are SGHTS and YDEGEE. The CDR3 nucleotides are TGTGCCAGCAGCCATGACAGTGACTACAATGAGCAGTTCTTC. Its translation is CASSHDSDYNEQFF.

The chain carries TRBV5-1 and TRBJ1-2; weak D call: TRBD1 (6 bases). V was cut by 3 bases and J by 0 bases, with 21 bases left in between. Germline values: CDR1 SGHRS, CDR2 YFSETQ. The CDR3 length is 18 residues. The chain's CDR3 is CASSSHRTATPSNYGYTF. DNA of the CDR3: TGCGCCAGCAGCTCGCATCGGACAGCCACCCCCTCTAACTATGGCTACACCTTC. The complete variable domain, with remaining parts taken from reference TRBV5-1 and TRBJ1-2, reads KAGVTQTPRYLIKTRGQQVTLSCSPISGHRSVSWYQQTPGQGLQFLFEYFSETQRNKGNFPGRFSGRQFSNSRSEMNVSTLELGDSALYLCASSSHRTATPSNYGYTFGSGTRLTVV.

The J gene is TRBJ2-2, the V gene TRBV7-3, with D possibly TRBD2 on 6 matching bases. The CDR3 runs to 18 residues. The germline V and J ends were trimmed by 1 base and 6 bases, with 21 bases remaining between them. From germline, CDR1 is SGHTA and CDR2 FQGTGA. CDR3 DNA sequence: TGTGCCAGCAGCTTAAGTCCGGGAGTTTTAAAGTATTCCGGGGAGCTGTTTTTT. This translates into CASSLSPGVLKYSGELFF. Complete variable domain (other parts from reference TRBV7-3 and TRBJ2-2): GAGVSQTPSNKVTEKGKYVELRCDPISGHTALYWYRQSLGQGPEFLIYFQGTGAADDSGLPNDRFFAVRPEGSVSTLKIQRTERGDSAVYLCASSLSPGVLKYSGELFFGEGSRLTVL.

This chain's CDR3 is CATSRDQNAGYYEQYF. CDR3 nucleotide sequence: TGTGCCACCAGCAGAGATCAAAATGCAGGGTACTACGAGCAGTACTTC. The chain combines TRBV15 with TRBJ2-7, with TRBD1 as a possible D gene (5 bases). Germline V CDR1 and CDR2: LNHNV, YYDKDF (reference sequence). Trimming pared 0 bases from V and 3 bases from J, leaving 15 bases between. This CDR3 spans 16 amino acids.

This CDR3 is CASSDGTSGTDTQYF. For the CDR3, the DNA is TGTGCCAGCAGTGACGGGACTAGCGGGACAGATACGCAGTATTTT. The genes are TRBV6-1 and TRBJ2-3; 12 bases map to TRBD2. In germline, CDR1 is MNHNS, CDR2 SASEGT. This CDR3 comprises 15 residues. After removal of 3 bases from V and 3 bases from J, the junction contained 1 base not matched to a gene.

This chain connects TRBV25-1 to TRBJ1-1; possibly TRBD1 for D (5 bases). The V end lost 5 bases, the J end lost 6 bases, and 10 bases lay between the germline ends. This CDR3 is 12 amino acids long. CDR1 and CDR2 (germline): MGHDK, SYGVNS. The CDR3 nucleotides are TGTGCCAGCAGTCTTTGGGGGGCTGAAGCTTTCTTT. Residues: CASSLWGAEAFF.

V and J are TRBV30 and TRBJ2-1; 13 bases fit TRBD2. The germline V gene encodes CDR1 GTSNPN and CDR2 SVGIG (reference sequence). CDR3 size: 15 residues. Unmatched junction bases numbered 10, after V lost 4 bases and J lost 10 bases. CDR3 DNA sequence: TGTGCCTGGACCCTCACCGGACTAGCGGGAGACGAGCAGTTCTTC. This translates into CAWTLTGLAGDEQFF.

The rearrangement joins TRBV5-6 to TRBJ2-1; 8 bases align to TRBD1. V trimming: 0 bases; J trimming: 3 bases; junction bases outside the gene matches: 5. The CDR3 loop spans 16 amino acids. Germline CDR1 reads SGHDT; CDR2 reads YYEEEE. The CDR3 DNA follows: TGTGCCAGCAGCTTGGCCGGACAGGGCATCTACAATGAGCAGTTCTTC. Residues: CASSLAGQGIYNEQFF.

This clone has only one observation. V gene TRBV14 combines with J gene TRBJ1-2, with D hard to call. Germline V gene sequence: CDR1 SGHDN, CDR2 FVKESK. V was cut by 0 bases and J by 10 bases, with 12 bases left in between. The CDR3 spans 13 residues. The CDR3: CASSQDSSQPYTF. The CDR3 DNA sequence: TGTGCCAGCAGCCAAGATAGTTCACAGCCCTACACCTTC.

The CDR3 reads CATNKDRAGANVLTF. The CDR3, as DNA: TGTGCCACAAATAAAGACAGGGCCGGGGCCAACGTCCTGACTTTC. This chain uses TRBV7-9 with TRBJ2-6; TRBD1 matches at 7 bases. CDR3 length equals 15 residues. Germline loops: CDR1 SEHNR, CDR2 FQNEAQ (reference sequence). V shed 10 bases, J shed 4 bases, and the junction held 10 bases outside the gene matches. The variable domain in full, with the rest retrieved from reference TRBV7-9 and TRBJ2-6, is DTGVSQNPRHKITKRGQNVTFRCDPISEHNRLYWYRQTLGQGPEFLTYFQNEAQLEKSRLLSDRFSAERPKGSFSTLEIQRTEQGDSAMYLCATNKDRAGANVLTFGAGSRLTVL.

The V and J genes are TRBV24-1 and TRBJ2-5; tentative D call: TRBD2 (6 bases). This CDR3 has 15 amino acids. V lost 5 bases and J lost 4, with 16 bases in between. Germline CDR1 is KGHDR and CDR2 is SFDVKD. The CDR3 nucleotides are TGTGCCACCAGTGGAGGTCAGGCCGGGGGAGAGACCCAGTACTTC. Translated, it gives CATSGGQAGGETQYF.

The gene calls are TRBV11-2 and TRBJ2-5, with D maybe TRBD2 (5 bases). Germline CDR1 SGHAT, CDR2 FQNNGV. The CDR3 runs to 13 residues. V was pared by 6 bases and J by 2 bases, with 10 bases between. CDR3 sequence (DNA): TGTGCCAGCAGTCAGGACTTACAAGAGACCCAGTACTTC. Amino acid sequence: CASSQDLQETQYF.

The chain carries TRBV19 and TRBJ1-5; 10 nucleotides agree with TRBD1. Germline V gene lookup returns CDR1 LNHDA and CDR2 SQIVND (reference sequence). The length of the CDR3 is 15 residues. J gave up 7 bases and V 3 bases, and 6 bases lay outside the gene matches. CDR3 in DNA: TGTGCCAGTAGTATGGAGACAGGGGGCGGGCAGCCCCAGCATTTT. Translated: CASSMETGGGQPQHF.

The chain is built from TRBV30 and TRBJ2-7; no clear D. V shed 0 bases and J shed 6 bases, with 12 bases lying between them. The CDR3 covers 13 residues. Germline CDR1 is GTSNPN and CDR2 is SVGIG (reference sequence). CDR3 sequence reads: CAWSVQVNSEQYF. The CDR3 DNA sequence: TGTGCCTGGAGTGTTCAGGTTAACTCCGAGCAGTACTTC.

This chain links TRBV11-2 with TRBJ1-1, with D perhaps TRBD1 (5 bases). The CDR3 is 17 amino acids. V gave up 0 bases and J gave up 7 bases, with 21 bases separating them. Germline CDR1 is SGHAT and CDR2 is FQNNGV. CDR3 DNA: TGTGCCAGCAGCTTAGAGCAGCCAGGGACGGGGGAGTATGAAGCTTTCTTT. It yields the protein CASSLEQPGTGEYEAFF.

The genes are TRBV7-3 and TRBJ2-1; 9 positions match TRBD2. Germline V CDR1 and CDR2: SGHTA, FQGTGA. There are 15 residues in the CDR3. The J segment lost 9 bases and the V segment lost 2 bases, leaving 8 bases of the junction unmatched. The CDR3 sequence: CASSLVAGGLAEQFF. The CDR3 region has the DNA TGTGCCAGCAGCTTAGTGGCGGGAGGGTTGGCTGAGCAGTTCTTC.